Listed here are 16 T cell receptor beta chains from one sample, sequenced in a study of a mutant IDH1 vaccine in newly diagnosed glioma. The table came from immunoSEQ multiplex PCR; TCRdb's copy has only in-frame clones and leaves some out. The sample lists around 37,000 clones, 75% to 85% occurring once. Documented time point: baseline, week 1 (first vaccination visit). Treatment denoted: pre-vaccination baseline after standard-of-care therapy. The sample was PBMCs, taken from a glioma patient treated with radiotherapy, temozolomide or both. The receptors here all came from a man aged 35-49 years with glioma. Some clones in this sample may be carry-over from other donors' samples.

This sequence joins TRBV7-2 and TRBJ2-2; 7 nucleotides agree with TRBD1. The trim removed 2 bases at V and 6 bases at J, leaving 6 bases unmatched. Germline lookup yields CDR1 SGHTA and CDR2 FQGNSA. The CDR3 consists of 15 residues. The DNA for the CDR3 is TGTGCCAGCAGCTTAATGGGACAGTTGTCCGGGGAGCTGTTTTTT. It encodes CASSLMGQLSGELFF.

The chain is built from TRBV5-6 and TRBJ2-7; 7 bases fit TRBD2. The V and J ends lost 2 bases and 1 base, in that order; junction bases with no gene match: 6. This CDR3 has 15 amino acids. CDR1 SGHDT and CDR2 YYEEEE come from the germline V gene. CDR3 DNA sequence: TGTGCCAGCAGCTTTAACGGGCGGGGGTCCTACGAGCAGTACTTC. Protein sequence: CASSFNGRGSYEQYF.

The chain employs TRBV6-6 and TRBJ2-7, with 7 bases fitting TRBD1. The CDR3 length is 11 residues. V lost 4 bases, J lost 9 bases, and 3 bases stayed unmatched. The germline V gene encodes CDR1 MNHNY and CDR2 SVGAGI (reference sequence). CDR3: CASSSTGPQYF. CDR3 bases: TGTGCCAGCAGTTCGACAGGGCCGCAGTACTTC.

The chain joins TRBV10-3 to TRBJ1-6; no definite D call. CDR1 is ENHRY and CDR2 is SYGVKD in the germline V gene. This CDR3 has 12 residues. The V end lost 4 bases, the J end lost 7 bases, and 5 bases lay between the germline ends. For the CDR3, the DNA is TGTGCCATCAGTGGGTTAAATTCACCCCTCCACTTT. It is translated as CAISGLNSPLHF.

The rearrangement joins TRBV30 to TRBJ2-3, with 14 nucleotides matching TRBD2. From germline, CDR1 is GTSNPN and CDR2 SVGIG (reference sequence). V trimming: 1 base; J trimming: 6 bases; junction bases outside the gene matches: 12. This CDR3 has 18 residues. CDR3 nucleotide sequence: TGTGCCTGGAGTGGGTCCCTTTGGACTAGCGGGGGGCGTGATACGCAGTATTTT. Its protein product is CAWSGSLWTSGGRDTQYF.

The table lists this clone with a few counts. The chain employs TRBV6-1 and TRBJ1-1; no clear D gene. CDR1 is MNHNS, CDR2 SASEGT, per germline. There are 14 residues in the CDR3. Trimming pared 0 bases from V and 0 bases from J, leaving 5 bases between. The DNA for the CDR3 is TGTGCCAGCAGTGAAGCTCTCATGAACACTGAAGCTTTCTTT. Translating gives CASSEALMNTEAFF.

The chain recombines TRBV18 with TRBJ1-5; tentatively, D is TRBD1 (6 bases). CDR3 size: 14 residues. From germline, CDR1 is KGHSH and CDR2 LQKENI. Trimming removed 3 bases from V and 8 bases from J, with 14 bases in between. CDR3 in DNA: TGTGCCAGCTCACCCTCGACAGGCGACGAGCCCCAGCATTTT. Amino acid sequence: CASSPSTGDEPQHF.

J is TRBJ1-3 and V is TRBV28; TRBD1 agrees at 9 bases. The V and J ends lost 5 bases and 4 bases, in that order; junction bases with no gene match: 3. Per germline, CDR1 MDHEN and CDR2 SYDVKM. The CDR3 is 14 amino acids. The CDR3 sequence is CASSHRGLGNTIYF. CDR3 DNA sequence: TGTGCCAGCAGTCACAGGGGGCTCGGAAACACCATATATTTT.

The CDR3 spells CASSWVGTGANVLTF. In DNA form, the CDR3 reads TGTGCCAGCTCCTGGGTAGGGACTGGGGCCAACGTCCTGACTTTC. V and J are TRBV18 and TRBJ2-6; D unresolved. V dropped 6 bases and J dropped 2 bases, with 11 bases sitting between them. The V gene's germline CDR1 is KGHSH and CDR2 LQKENI. The CDR3 spans 15 residues.

The chain carries TRBV5-1 and TRBJ2-1; the D gene is possibly TRBD1 (6 bases). This CDR3 has 15 amino acids. Per germline, CDR1 SGHRS and CDR2 YFSETQ. Trimming stripped 3 bases from V and 2 bases from J, with 12 bases between. The CDR3 loop is CASSSPGDPYNEQFF. CDR3 in DNA: TGCGCCAGCAGCTCACCAGGGGATCCCTACAATGAGCAGTTCTTC.

The chain couples TRBV28 to TRBJ2-4, with D perhaps matching TRBD1 (5 bases). Germline-derived CDR1 and CDR2 are MDHEN and SYDVKM. V shed 5 bases and J shed 6 bases, with 14 bases lying between them. The CDR3 runs 14 residues. CDR3 nucleotides: TGTGCCAGCAGTATCAGGGTGAGAAGAAACATTCAGTACTTC. Protein product: CASSIRVRRNIQYF.

V and J are TRBV30 and TRBJ2-3, with 9 positions matching TRBD2. The V gene's germline CDR1 is GTSNPN and CDR2 SVGIG (reference sequence). This CDR3 region has 16 residues. J was trimmed by 1 base and V by 0 bases; bases with no gene match: 5. The DNA for the CDR3 is TGTGCCTGGAGTGTACCGTCTAGCGGGGGCACAGATACGCAGTATTTT. Translated: CAWSVPSSGGTDTQYF.

V usage is TRBV6-5 and J usage is TRBJ1-6; possible D gene TRBD1, 6 bases. Trimming removed 0 bases at V and 9 bases at J, with 15 bases between. The CDR3 extends over 16 amino acids. Germline-derived CDR1 and CDR2 are MNHEY and SVGAGI. The CDR3 coding sequence is TGTGCCAGCAGTTACTCTGGGCAGGGGTTTATTTCACCCCTCCACTTT. It specifies CASSYSGQGFISPLHF.

This clone was detected a few times. CDR3 loop: CASRYGGEQYF. The DNA of the CDR3 is TGTGCCAGTAGATACGGGGGCGAGCAGTACTTC. V is TRBV19 and J is TRBJ2-7; D might be TRBD2 (6 bases). The CDR3 runs 11 residues. Germline CDR1 is LNHDA and CDR2 is SQIVND (reference sequence). V was trimmed by 6 bases and J by 6 bases, leaving 9 bases between them.

The rearrangement joins TRBV29-1 to TRBJ1-1; D is undetermined. Trimming removed 4 bases at V and 3 bases at J, with 3 bases between. The CDR3 contains 10 residues. Germline-derived CDR1 and CDR2 are SQVTM and ANQGSEA. The CDR3: CSVAHTEAFF. CDR3 bases: TGCAGCGTTGCGCACACTGAAGCTTTCTTT.

The rearrangement links TRBV13 to TRBJ2-7, with D possibly being TRBD1 (5 bases). The CDR3 has 15 amino acids. V was trimmed by 2 bases and J by 7 bases, leaving 18 bases between them. The germline gives CDR1 PRHDT, CDR2 FYEKMQ (reference sequence). The CDR3 sequence is CASSLSAWGLGEQYF. The DNA of the CDR3 is TGTGCCAGCAGCTTATCAGCTTGGGGCTTAGGAGAGCAGTACTTC.